This TCR beta chain was profiled in a study of yellow fever vaccine responses in identical twins. TCRdb ran MiXCR on the RT-PCR reads and lists one entry per CDR3 protein. The sample lists about 1,700 distinct CDR3 sequences, over 70% seen once, with 5.5% to 6.5% in the top ten. CDR1 is ENHRY, CDR2 SYGVKD, per germline. The CDR3 totals 15 residues. V was trimmed by 5 bases and J by 2 bases, leaving 13 bases between them. This receptor was taken from a woman between 18 and 30 years old who received the yellow fever vaccine. The sample was T cells from blood (PBMCs), unsorted or a sorted subset (not recorded which), taken before or after yellow fever vaccination (not recorded which). The genes are TRBV10-3 and TRBJ2-1, with D tentatively TRBD1 (6 bases). CDR3 in DNA: TGTGCCATCAGTCCCGGGACACTAACCTACAATGAGCAGTTCTTC. Translation: CAISPGTLTYNEQFF.